This T cell receptor (beta chain) was sequenced in a study of lymphopenia after photon versus proton radiotherapy. General study findings and limits: Post-nadir diversity loss with photons came from oligoclonal expansion, particularly CD8+ Temra cells. Under photons, naive T cells and diversity fell while effector/memory populations rose. A bigger post-nadir fall in TCR diversity correlated inversely with survival time in deceased patients. Only patients who died were analyzed for survival; proton advantage is unproven.

Sequenced by immunoSEQ multiplex PCR; TCRdb stores in-frame clones only, minus some. The data contain more than 35,000 clones, approximately 81% of them singletons. Germline values: CDR1 MGHRA, CDR2 YSYEKL. This CDR3 has 13 residues. Trimming shortened V by 2 bases and J by 8 bases, and 9 bases separated the two germline ends. Note on this clone: Its antigen remains unknown.

This receptor was taken from a man aged 50 to 60 with gastric cancer. Sample: peripheral blood, taken from a patient treated with photon-based radiotherapy. The chain employs TRBV4-1 and TRBJ1-4; D possibly corresponds to TRBD1 (5 bases). In DNA form, the CDR3 reads TGCGCCAGCAGCCAATGGAGGGGAGAAAAACTGTTTTTT. This encodes CASSQWRGEKLFF.